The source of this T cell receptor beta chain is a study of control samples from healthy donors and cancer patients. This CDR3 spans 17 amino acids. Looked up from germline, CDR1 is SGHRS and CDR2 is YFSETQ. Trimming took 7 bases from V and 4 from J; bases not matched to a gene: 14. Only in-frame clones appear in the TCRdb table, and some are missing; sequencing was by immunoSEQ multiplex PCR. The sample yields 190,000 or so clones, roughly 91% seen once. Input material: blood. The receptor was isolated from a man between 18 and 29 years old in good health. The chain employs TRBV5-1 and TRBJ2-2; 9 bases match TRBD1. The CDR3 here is CASGYSGTGRGTGELFF. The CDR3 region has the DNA TGCGCCAGCGGATATTCCGGGACAGGGAGGGGCACCGGGGAGCTGTTTTTT.